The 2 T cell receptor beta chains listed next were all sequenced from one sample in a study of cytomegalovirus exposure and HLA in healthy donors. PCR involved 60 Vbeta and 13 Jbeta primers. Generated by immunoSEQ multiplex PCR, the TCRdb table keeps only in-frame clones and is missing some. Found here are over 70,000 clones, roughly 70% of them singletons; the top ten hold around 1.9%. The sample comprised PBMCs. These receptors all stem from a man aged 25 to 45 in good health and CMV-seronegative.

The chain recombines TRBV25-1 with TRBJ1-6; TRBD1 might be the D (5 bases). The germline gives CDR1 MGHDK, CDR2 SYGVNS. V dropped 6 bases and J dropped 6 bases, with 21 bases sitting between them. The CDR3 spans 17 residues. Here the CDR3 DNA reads TGTGCCAGCAGGAGCAGGTGGGGCGGTGGGGTTAATTCACCCCTCCACTTT. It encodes CASRSRWGGGVNSPLHF. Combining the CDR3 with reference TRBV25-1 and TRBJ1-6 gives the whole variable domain EADIYQTPRYLVIGTGKKITLECSQTMGHDKMYWYQQDPGMELHLIHYSYGVNSTEKGDLSSESTVSRIRTEHFPLTLESARPSHTSQYLCASRSRWGGGVNSPLHFGNGTRLTVT.

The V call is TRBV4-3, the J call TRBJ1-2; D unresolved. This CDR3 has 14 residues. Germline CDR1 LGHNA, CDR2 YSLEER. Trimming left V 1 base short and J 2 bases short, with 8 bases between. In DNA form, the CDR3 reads TGCGCCAGCAGCCAAGTCCGAGCGAACTATGGCTACACCTTC. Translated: CASSQVRANYGYTF.